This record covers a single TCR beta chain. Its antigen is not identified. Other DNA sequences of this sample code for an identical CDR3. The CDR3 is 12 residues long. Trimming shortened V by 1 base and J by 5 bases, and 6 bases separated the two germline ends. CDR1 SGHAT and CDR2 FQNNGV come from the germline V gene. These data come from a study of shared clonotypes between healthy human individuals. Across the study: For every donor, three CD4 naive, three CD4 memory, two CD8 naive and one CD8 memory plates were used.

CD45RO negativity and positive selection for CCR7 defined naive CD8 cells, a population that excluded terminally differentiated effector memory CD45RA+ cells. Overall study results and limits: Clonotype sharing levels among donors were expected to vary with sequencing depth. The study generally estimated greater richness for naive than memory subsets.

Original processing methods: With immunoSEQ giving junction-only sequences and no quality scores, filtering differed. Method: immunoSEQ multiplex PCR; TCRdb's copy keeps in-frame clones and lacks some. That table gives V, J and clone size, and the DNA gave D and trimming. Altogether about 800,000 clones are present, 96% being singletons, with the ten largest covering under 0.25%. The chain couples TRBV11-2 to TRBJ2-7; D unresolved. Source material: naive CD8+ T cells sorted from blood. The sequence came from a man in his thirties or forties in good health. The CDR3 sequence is CASSLGGHEQYF. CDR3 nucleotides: TGTGCCAGCAGCTTAGGTGGGCACGAGCAGTACTTC.